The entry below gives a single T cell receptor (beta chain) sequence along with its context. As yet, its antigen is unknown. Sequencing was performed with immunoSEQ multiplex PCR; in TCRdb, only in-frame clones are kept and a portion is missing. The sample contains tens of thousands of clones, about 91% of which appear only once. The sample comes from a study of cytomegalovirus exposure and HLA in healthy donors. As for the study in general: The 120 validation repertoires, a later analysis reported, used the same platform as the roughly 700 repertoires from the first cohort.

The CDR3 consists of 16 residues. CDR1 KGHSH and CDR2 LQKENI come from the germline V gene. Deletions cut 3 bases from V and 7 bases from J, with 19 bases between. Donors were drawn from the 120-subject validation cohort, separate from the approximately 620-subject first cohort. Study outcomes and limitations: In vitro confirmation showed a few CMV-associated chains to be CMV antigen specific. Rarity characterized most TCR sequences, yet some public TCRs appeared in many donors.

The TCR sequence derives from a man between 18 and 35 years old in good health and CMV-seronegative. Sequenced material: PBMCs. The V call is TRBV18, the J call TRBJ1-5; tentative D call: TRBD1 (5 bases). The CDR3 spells CASSPTAQGGRQPQHF. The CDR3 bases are TGTGCCAGCTCACCCACGGCCCAGGGAGGGCGGCAGCCCCAGCATTTT.